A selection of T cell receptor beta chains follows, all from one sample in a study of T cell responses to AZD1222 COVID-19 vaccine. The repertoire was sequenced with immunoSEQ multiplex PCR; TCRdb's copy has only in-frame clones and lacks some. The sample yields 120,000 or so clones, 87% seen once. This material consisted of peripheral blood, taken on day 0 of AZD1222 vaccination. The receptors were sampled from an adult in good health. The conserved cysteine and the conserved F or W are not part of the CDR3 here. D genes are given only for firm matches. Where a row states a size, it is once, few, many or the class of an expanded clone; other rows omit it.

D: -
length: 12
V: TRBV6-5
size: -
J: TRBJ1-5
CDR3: ASSYLGYDQPQH

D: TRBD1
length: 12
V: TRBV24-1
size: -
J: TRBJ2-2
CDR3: ATGQGANTGELF

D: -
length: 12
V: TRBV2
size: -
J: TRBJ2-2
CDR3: ASSPGVGTGELF

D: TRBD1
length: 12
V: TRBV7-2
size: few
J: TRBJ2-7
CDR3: ASRNRDRGGEQY

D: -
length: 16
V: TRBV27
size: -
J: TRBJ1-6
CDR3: ASSLSRSRAGSNSPLH

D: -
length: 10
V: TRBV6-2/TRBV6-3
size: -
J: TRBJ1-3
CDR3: ASSYSGGTIY

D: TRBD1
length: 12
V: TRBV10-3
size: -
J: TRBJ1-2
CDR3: AISWDRGRDGYT

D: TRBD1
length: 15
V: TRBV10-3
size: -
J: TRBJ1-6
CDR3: AISLEVPRQGNSPLH

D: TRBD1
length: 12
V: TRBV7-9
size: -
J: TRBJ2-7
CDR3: ASSFAGGTYEQY

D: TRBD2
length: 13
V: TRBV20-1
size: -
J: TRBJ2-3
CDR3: SASARGGSTDTQY

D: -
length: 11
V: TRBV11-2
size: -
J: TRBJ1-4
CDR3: ASSWRQAEKLF